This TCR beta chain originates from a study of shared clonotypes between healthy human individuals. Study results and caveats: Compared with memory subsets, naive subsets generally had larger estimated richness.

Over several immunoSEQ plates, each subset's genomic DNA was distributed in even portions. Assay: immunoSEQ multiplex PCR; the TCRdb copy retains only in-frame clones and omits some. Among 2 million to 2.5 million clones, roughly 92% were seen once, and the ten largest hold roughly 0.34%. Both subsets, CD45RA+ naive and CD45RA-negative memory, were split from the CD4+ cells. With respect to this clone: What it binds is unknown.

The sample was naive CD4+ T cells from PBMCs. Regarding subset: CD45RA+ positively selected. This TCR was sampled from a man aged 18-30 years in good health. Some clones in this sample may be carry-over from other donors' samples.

The CDR3 is CATSRDRGGAGYGYTF. DNA for the CDR3: TGTGCCACCAGCAGAGATCGAGGGGGCGCTGGCTATGGCTACACCTTC. The chain combines TRBV15 with TRBJ1-2; the match to TRBD1 covers 7 bases. The CDR3 has 16 amino acids. The J segment lost 4 bases and the V segment lost 0 bases, leaving 8 bases of the junction unmatched. In germline, CDR1 is LNHNV, CDR2 YYDKDF (reference sequence).